This TCR beta chain was retrieved from a study of OX40 agonist ivuxolimab in advanced cancers. General study findings and limits: Expanded clones were, on average, more numerous in CD8+ T cells than in CD4+.

The method was immunoSEQ multiplex PCR; TCRdb's version includes in-frame clones alone and lacks a portion of them. The table includes approximately 90,000 clones, roughly 90% detected once. Of note for this clone: As yet, its antigen is unknown.

Germline V gene lookup returns CDR1 SGHAT and CDR2 FQNNGV. Trimming removed 5 bases from V and 8 bases from J; junction bases left unmatched: 11. CDR3 length equals 14 residues. The gene calls are TRBV11-2 and TRBJ2-5, with 7 bases fitting TRBD1. The sample here was CD4+ or CD8+ T cells sorted from blood, taken in a trial of the OX40 agonist ivuxolimab. The clonotype originates from an adult with an advanced solid tumor such as melanoma, head and neck, liver or kidney cancer. This CDR3 reads CASSLTGASETQYF. The CDR3 DNA follows: TGTGCCAGCAGCCTCACAGGGGCTTCGGAAACCCAGTACTTC.